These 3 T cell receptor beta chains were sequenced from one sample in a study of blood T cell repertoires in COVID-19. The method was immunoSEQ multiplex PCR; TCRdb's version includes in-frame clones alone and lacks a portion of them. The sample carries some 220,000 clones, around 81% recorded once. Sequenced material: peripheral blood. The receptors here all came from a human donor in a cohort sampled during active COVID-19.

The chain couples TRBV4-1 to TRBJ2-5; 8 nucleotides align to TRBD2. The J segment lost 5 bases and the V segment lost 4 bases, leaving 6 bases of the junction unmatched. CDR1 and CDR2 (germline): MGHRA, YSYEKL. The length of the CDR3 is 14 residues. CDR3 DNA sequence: TGCGCCAGCAGCCCGGGAGGGGGTAGCGAGACCCAGTACTTC. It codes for CASSPGGGSETQYF.

The CDR3 spells CASSDGGGNTIYF. The DNA for the CDR3 is TGTGCCAGCAGCGACGGGGGAGGAAACACCATATATTTT. The rearrangement links TRBV9 to TRBJ1-3; the D gene is possibly TRBD1 (5 bases). CDR3 length: 13 residues. Between the trimmed V and J ends, which lost 3 bases and 4 bases, there was a span of 8 bases. Per germline, CDR1 SGDLS and CDR2 YYNGEE.

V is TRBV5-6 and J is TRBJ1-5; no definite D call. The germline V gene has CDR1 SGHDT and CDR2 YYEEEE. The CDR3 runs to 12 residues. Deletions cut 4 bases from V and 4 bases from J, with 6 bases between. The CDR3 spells CASSIVNQPQHF. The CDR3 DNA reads TGTGCCAGCAGCATAGTAAATCAGCCCCAGCATTTT.